Shown below are 6 T cell receptor beta chains from a single sample sequenced in a study of radiotherapy plus CTLA-4 blockade in lung cancer. The repertoire was sequenced with immunoSEQ multiplex PCR; TCRdb's copy has only in-frame clones and lacks some. The sample records approximately 94,000 clones, 82% being singletons. The sample was peripheral blood, taken from a patient treated with radiotherapy plus ipilimumab. All receptors derive from a human donor with non-small cell lung cancer that progressed on radiotherapy plus ipilimumab.

V gene TRBV6-1 combines with J gene TRBJ1-6, with D uncertain. V was cut by 7 bases and J by 6 bases, with 16 bases left in between. Germline CDR1 and CDR2: MNHNS and SASEGT. CDR3 length equals 15 residues. CDR3 loop: CASNFQAALNSPLHF. As DNA, the CDR3 is TGTGCCAGCAATTTCCAGGCCGCCCTTAATTCACCCCTCCACTTT.

For this clone: A read error may account for a junction end that differs from germline. The chain has TRBV5-1 and TRBJ2-5; D is unclear. Per the germline V gene, CDR1 is SGHRS and CDR2 is YFSETQ. The CDR3 is made up of 9 amino acids. CDR3: CASSLVPHF. DNA for the CDR3: TGCGCCAGCAGCTTGGTCCCCCACTTC.

The V and J genes are TRBV28 and TRBJ2-5, with no clear D. The V end was cut by 8 bases, the J end by 7 bases, with 14 bases between. Germline loops: CDR1 MDHEN, CDR2 SYDVKM. The CDR3 spans 12 residues. Here the CDR3 reads CASGSPISTQYF. In nucleotides, the CDR3 is TGTGCCAGCGGCTCCCCGATTTCGACCCAGTACTTC.

This sequence joins TRBV5-6 and TRBJ1-2; TRBD1 aligns across 7 bases. There are 14 residues in the CDR3. Germline V gives CDR1 SGHDT, CDR2 YYEEEE. V lost 5 bases to trimming and J lost 1 base; unmatched junction nucleotides: 5. The CDR3 sequence is CASSWGTDNYGYTF. CDR3 bases: TGTGCCAGCAGTTGGGGGACAGATAACTATGGCTACACCTTC.

This sequence joins TRBV6-6 and TRBJ2-7; the D is unclear. This CDR3 spans 15 amino acids. V lost 0 bases, J lost 0 bases, and 9 bases lay in between. CDR1 is MNHNY and CDR2 is SVGAGI in the germline V gene (reference sequence). The CDR3 sequence is CASSYSSGDSYEQYV. The CDR3 DNA reads as TGTGCCAGCAGTTACTCGTCAGGAGACTCCTACGAGCAGTACGTC.

CDR3 in DNA: TGTGCCAGCAGTTCAACCGGGACTAGTTACGAGCAGTACGTC. Translating it yields CASSSTGTSYEQYV. This sequence joins TRBV6-6 and TRBJ2-7; 8 nucleotides agree with TRBD2. The germline gives CDR1 MNHNY, CDR2 SVGAGI (reference sequence). The length of the CDR3 is 14 residues. V shed 4 bases and J 4 bases; nucleotides not matched to a gene: 6.